This T cell receptor (beta chain) originates from a study of OX40 agonist ivuxolimab in advanced cancers. For the study at large: Prior checkpoint blockade (anti-PD-1, anti-PD-L1 or anti-CTLA-4) was permitted; approximately 40% had it.

The investigators sampled blood at baseline, at cycle 4 day 1, and at cycle 7 day 1. Germline values: CDR1 SGHRS, CDR2 YFSETQ. This CDR3 has 21 residues. J gave up 1 base and V 0 bases, and 16 bases lay outside the gene matches. Profiled with immunoSEQ multiplex PCR; TCRdb holds only in-frame clones, not every one. The sample has about 21,000 clones; over 75% are singletons. This TCR was recovered from an adult with an advanced solid tumor such as melanoma, head and neck, liver or kidney cancer. V is TRBV5-1 and J is TRBJ2-1; 10 bases line up with TRBD1. This specimen consisted of CD4+ or CD8+ T cells sorted from blood, obtained in a trial of the OX40 agonist ivuxolimab. This CDR3 is CASSLGPRDRGLLISYNEQFF. Written as DNA, the CDR3 is TGCGCCAGCAGCTTGGGACCACGGGACAGGGGTCTTCTCATTTCCTACAATGAGCAGTTCTTC.